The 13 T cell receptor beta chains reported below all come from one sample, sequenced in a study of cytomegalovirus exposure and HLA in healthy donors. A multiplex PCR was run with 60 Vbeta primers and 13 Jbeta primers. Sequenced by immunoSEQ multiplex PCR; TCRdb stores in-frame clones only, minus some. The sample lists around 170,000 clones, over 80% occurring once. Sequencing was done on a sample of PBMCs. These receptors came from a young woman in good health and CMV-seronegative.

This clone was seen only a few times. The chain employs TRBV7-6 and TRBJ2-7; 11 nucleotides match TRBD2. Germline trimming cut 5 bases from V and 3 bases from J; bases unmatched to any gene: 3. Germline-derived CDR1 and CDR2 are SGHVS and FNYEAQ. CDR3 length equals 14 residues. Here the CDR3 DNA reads TGTGCCAGCAGCGGGCTAGCGGGGGGCTACGAGCAGTACTTC. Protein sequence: CASSGLAGGYEQYF.

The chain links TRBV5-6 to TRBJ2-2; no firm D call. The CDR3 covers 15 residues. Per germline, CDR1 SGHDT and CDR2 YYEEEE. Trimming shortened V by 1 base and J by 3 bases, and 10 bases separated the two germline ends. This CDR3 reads CASSLLPQDTGELFF. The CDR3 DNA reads TGTGCCAGCAGCTTGCTACCCCAGGACACCGGGGAGCTGTTTTTT.

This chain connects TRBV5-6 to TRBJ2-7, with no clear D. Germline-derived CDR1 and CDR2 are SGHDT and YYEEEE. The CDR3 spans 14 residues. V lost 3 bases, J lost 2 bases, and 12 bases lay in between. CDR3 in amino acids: CASSSPVSTYEQYF. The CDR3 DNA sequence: TGTGCCAGCAGCTCCCCAGTATCGACCTACGAGCAGTACTTC.

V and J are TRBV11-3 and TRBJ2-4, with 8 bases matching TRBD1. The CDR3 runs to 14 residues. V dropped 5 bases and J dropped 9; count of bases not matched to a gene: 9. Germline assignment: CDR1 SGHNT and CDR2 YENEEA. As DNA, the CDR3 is TGTGCCAGCAGCCCAGGGGACAGGAGGGGCATTCAGTACTTC. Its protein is CASSPGDRRGIQYF.

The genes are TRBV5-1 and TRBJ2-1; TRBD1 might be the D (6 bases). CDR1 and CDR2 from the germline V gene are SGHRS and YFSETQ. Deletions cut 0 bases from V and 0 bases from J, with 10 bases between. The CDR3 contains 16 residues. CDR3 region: CASSLGTAISYNEQFF. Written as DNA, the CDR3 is TGCGCCAGCAGCTTGGGGACAGCTATCTCCTACAATGAGCAGTTCTTC.

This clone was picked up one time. The chain's CDR3 is CASSLAHTRFEQYF. The CDR3 DNA reads TGTGCCAGCAGCTTAGCCCACACTAGATTCGAGCAGTACTTC. This chain links TRBV11-3 with TRBJ2-7, with a possible D match to TRBD2 (5 bases). In germline, CDR1 is SGHNT, CDR2 YENEEA. V was clipped by 1 base and J by 6 bases, with 13 bases between them. This CDR3 is built from 14 residues.

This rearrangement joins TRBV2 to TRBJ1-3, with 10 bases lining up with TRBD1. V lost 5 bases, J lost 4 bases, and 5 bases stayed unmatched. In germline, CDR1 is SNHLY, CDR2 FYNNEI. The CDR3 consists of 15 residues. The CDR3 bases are TGTGCCAGCAGTTCCGACAGGGGGCGAGGAAACACCATATATTTT. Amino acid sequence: CASSSDRGRGNTIYF.

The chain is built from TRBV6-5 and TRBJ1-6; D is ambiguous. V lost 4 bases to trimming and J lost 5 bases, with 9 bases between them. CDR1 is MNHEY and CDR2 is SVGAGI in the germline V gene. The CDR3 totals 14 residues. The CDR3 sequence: CASSSRVNNSPLHF. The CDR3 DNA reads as TGTGCCAGCAGTTCTAGAGTTAATAATTCACCCCTCCACTTT.

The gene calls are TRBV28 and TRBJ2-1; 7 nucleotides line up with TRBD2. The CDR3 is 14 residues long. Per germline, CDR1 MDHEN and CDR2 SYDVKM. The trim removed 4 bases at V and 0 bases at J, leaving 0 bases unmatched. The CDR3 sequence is CASSWGGSYNEQFF. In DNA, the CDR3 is TGTGCCAGCAGTTGGGGGGGCTCCTACAATGAGCAGTTCTTC.

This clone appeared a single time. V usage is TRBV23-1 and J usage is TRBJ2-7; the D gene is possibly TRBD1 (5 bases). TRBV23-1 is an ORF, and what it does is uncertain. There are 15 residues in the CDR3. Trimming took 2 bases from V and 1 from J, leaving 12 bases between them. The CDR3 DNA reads TGCGCCAGCAGTCAACGCAGGGCCCATTCCTACGAGCAGTACTTC. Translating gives CASSQRRAHSYEQYF.

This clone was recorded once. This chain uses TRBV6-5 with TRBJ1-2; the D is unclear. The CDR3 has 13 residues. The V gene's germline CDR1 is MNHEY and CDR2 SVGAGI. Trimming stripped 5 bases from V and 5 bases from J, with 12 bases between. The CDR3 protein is CASSETEKYGYTF. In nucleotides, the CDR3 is TGTGCCAGCAGTGAAACAGAGAAATATGGCTACACCTTC.

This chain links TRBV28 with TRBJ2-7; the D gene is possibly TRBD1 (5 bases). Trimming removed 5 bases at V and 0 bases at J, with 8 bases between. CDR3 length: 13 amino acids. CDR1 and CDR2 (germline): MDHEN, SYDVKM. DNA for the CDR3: TGTGCCAGCAGTCCGACAGACTCCTACGAGCAGTACTTC. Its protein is CASSPTDSYEQYF.

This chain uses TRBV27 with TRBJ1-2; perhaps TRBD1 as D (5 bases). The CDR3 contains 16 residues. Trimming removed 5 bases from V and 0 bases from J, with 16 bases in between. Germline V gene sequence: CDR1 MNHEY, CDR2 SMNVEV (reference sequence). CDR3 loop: CASSRKQDPANYGYTF. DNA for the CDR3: TGTGCCAGCAGTCGCAAACAGGACCCAGCTAACTATGGCTACACCTTC.